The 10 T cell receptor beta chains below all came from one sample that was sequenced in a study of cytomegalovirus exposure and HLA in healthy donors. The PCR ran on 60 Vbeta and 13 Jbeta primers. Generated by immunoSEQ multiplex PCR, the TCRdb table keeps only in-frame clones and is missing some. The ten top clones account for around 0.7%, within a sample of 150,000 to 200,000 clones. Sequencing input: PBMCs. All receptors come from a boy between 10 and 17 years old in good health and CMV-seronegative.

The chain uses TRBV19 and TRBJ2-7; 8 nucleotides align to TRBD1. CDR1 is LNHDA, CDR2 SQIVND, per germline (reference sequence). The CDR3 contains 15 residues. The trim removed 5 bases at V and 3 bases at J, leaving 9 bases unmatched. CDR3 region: CASSASGTGLYEQYF. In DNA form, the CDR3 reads TGTGCCAGTAGTGCATCCGGGACAGGACTCTACGAGCAGTACTTC.

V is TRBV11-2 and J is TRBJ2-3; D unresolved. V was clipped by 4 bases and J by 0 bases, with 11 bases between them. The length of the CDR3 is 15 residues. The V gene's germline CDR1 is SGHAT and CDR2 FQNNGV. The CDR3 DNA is TGTGCCAGCAGCTCCCCCCCGGTTAGCACAGATACGCAGTATTTT. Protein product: CASSSPPVSTDTQYF.

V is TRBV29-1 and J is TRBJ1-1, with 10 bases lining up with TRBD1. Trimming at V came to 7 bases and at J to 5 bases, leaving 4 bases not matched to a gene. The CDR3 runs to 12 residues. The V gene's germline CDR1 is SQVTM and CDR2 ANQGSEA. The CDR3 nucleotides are TGCAGCGCCGGGACAGGGGTGACTGAAGCTTTCTTT. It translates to CSAGTGVTEAFF. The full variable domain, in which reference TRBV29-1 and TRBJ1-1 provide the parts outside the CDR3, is SAVISQKPSRDICQRGTSLTIQCQVDSQVTMMFWYRQQPGQSLTLIATANQGSEATYESGFVIDKFPISRPNLTFSTLTVSNMSPEDSSIYLCSAGTGVTEAFFGQGTRLTVV.

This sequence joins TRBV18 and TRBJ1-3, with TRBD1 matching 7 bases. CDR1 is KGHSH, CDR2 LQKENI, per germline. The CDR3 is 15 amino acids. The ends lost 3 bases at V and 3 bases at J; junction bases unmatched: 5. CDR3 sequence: CASSPSQGNGNTIYF. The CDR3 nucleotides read TGTGCCAGCTCACCTTCACAGGGGAATGGAAACACCATATATTTT.

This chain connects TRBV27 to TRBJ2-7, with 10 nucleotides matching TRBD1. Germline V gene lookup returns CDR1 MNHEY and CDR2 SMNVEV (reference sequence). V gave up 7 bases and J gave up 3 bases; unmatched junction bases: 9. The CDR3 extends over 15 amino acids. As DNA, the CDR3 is TGTGCCAGCAATCGTGCGGGACAGGGGTTCTACGAGCAGTACTTC. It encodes CASNRAGQGFYEQYF.

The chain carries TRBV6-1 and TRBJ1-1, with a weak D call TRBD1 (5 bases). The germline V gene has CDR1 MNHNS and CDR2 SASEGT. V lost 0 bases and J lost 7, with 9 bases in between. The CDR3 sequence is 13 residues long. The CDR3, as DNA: TGTGCCAGCAGTGAAGCAAGGGGCGATGAAGCTTTCTTT. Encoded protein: CASSEARGDEAFF.

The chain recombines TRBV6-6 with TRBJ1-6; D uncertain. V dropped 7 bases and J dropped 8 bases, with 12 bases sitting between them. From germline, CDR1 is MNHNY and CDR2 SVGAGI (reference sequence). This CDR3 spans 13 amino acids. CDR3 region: CASISSADSPLHF. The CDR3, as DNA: TGTGCCAGCATCTCGTCGGCGGATTCACCCCTCCACTTT.

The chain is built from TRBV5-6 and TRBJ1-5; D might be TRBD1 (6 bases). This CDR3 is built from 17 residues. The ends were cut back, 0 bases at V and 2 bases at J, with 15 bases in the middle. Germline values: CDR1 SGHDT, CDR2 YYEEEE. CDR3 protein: CASSLEAGGSGNQPQHF. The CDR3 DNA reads TGTGCCAGCAGCTTGGAGGCGGGGGGCTCCGGCAATCAGCCCCAGCATTTT.

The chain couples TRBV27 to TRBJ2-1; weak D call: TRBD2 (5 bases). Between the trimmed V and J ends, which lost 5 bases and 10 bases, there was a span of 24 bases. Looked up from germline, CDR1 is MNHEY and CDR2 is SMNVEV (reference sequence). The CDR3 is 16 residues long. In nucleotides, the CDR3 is TGTGCCAGCAGTGAACCGGGATCCGACACCCTGGGCGAGCAGTTCTTC. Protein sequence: CASSEPGSDTLGEQFF.

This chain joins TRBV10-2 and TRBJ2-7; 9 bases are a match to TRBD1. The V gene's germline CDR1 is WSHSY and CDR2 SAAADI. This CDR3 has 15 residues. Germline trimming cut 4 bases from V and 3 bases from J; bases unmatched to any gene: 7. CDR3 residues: CASSVPTGGFYEQYF. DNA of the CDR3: TGCGCCAGCAGTGTACCGACAGGGGGTTTCTACGAGCAGTACTTC.